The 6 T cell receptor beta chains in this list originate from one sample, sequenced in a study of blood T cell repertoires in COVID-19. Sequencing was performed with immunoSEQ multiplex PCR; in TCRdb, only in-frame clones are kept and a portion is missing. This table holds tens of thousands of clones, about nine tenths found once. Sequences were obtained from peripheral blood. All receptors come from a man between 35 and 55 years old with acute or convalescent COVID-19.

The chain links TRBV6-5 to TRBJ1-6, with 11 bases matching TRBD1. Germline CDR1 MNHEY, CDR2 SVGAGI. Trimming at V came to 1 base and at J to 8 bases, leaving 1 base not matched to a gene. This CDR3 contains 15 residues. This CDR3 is CASSYWDRGDSPLHF. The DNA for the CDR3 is TGTGCCAGCAGTTACTGGGACAGGGGGGATTCACCCCTCCACTTT.

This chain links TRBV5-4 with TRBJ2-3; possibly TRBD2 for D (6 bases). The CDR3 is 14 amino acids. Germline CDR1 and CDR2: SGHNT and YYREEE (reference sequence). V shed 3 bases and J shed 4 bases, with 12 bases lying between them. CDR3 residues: CASSSTGGADTQYF. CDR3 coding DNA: TGTGCCAGCAGCTCCACCGGAGGGGCAGATACGCAGTATTTT. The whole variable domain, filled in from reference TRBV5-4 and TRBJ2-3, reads ETGVTQSPTHLIKTRGQQVTLRCSSQSGHNTVSWYQQALGQGPQFIFQYYREEENGRGNFPPRFSGLQFPNYSSELNVNALELDDSALYLCASSSTGGADTQYFGPGTRLTVL.

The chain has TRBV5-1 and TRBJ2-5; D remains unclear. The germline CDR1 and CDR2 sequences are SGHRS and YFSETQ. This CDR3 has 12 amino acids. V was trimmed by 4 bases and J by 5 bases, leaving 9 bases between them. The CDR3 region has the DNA TGCGCCAGCAGCACCTCCGGGGAGACCCAGTACTTC. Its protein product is CASSTSGETQYF.

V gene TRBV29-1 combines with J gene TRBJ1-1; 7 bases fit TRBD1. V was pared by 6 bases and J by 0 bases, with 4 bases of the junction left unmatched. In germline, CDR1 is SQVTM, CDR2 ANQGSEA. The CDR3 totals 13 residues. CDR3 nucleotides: TGCAGCGTGACAGGGATCATGAACACTGAAGCTTTCTTT. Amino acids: CSVTGIMNTEAFF.

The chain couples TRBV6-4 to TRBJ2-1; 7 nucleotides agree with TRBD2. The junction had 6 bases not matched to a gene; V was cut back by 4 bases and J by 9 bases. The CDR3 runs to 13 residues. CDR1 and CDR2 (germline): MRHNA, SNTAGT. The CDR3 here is CASSVEVAGEQFF. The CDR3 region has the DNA TGTGCCAGCAGTGTGGAGGTAGCGGGTGAGCAGTTCTTC.

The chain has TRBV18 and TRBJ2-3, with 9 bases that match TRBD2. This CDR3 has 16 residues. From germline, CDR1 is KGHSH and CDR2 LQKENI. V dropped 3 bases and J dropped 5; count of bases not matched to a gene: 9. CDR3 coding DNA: TGTGCCAGCTCACCCTCTTTAGTAGCGGGAGTAGATACGCAGTATTTT. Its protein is CASSPSLVAGVDTQYF. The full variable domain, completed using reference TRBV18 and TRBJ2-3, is NAGVMQNPRHLVRRRGQEARLRCSPMKGHSHVYWYRQLPEEGLKFMVYLQKENIIDESGMPKERFSAEFPKEGPSILRIQQVVRGDSAAYFCASSPSLVAGVDTQYFGPGTRLTVL.